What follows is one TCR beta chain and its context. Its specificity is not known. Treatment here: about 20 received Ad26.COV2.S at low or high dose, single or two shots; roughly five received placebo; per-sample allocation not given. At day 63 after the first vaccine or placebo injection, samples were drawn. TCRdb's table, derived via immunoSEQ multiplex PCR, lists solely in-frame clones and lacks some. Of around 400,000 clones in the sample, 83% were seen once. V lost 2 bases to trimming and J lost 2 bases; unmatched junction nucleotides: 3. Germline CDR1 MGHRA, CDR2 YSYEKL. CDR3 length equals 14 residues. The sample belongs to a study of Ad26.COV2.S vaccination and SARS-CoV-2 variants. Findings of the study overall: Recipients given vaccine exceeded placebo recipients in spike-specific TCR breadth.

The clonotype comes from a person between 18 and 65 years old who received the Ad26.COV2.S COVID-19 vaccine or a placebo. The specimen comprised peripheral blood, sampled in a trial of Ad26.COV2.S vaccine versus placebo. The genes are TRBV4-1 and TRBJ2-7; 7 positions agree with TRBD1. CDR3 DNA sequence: TGCGCCAGCAGCCAACGGGACAGTACCTACGAGCAGTACTTC. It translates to CASSQRDSTYEQYF.